This TCR beta chain was recorded in a study of blood T cell repertoires in COVID-19. There are 14 residues in the CDR3. Unmatched junction bases numbered 9, after V lost 5 bases and J lost 5 bases. CDR1 and CDR2 from the germline V gene are MNHEY and SMNVEV (reference sequence). Profiling relied on immunoSEQ multiplex PCR, and the TCRdb table lists in-frame clones only, not all of them. The sample lists around 250,000 clones, 90% seen once, with 2.1% in the top ten. This TCR was recovered from a woman aged 60-75 years with COVID-19, enrolled during active disease. J is TRBJ2-7 and V is TRBV27; the match to TRBD2 covers 7 bases. Sequencing was performed on peripheral blood. As DNA, the CDR3 is TGTGCCAGCAGTCTCCGGGGAGGGTTCCACGAGCAGTACTTC. It is translated as CASSLRGGFHEQYF.